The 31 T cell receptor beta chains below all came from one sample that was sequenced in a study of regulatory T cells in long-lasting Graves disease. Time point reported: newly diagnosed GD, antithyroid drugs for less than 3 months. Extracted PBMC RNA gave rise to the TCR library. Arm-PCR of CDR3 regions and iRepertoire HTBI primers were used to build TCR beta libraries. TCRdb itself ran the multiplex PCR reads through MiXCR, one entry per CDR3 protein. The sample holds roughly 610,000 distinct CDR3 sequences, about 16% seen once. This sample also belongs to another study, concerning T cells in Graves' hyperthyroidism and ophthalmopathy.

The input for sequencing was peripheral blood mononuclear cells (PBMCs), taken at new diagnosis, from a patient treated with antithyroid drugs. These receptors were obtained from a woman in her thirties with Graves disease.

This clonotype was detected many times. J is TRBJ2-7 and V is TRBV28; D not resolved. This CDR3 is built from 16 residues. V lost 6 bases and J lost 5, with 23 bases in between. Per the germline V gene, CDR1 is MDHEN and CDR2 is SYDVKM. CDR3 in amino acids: CASRSLGSPTQDEQYF. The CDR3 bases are TGTGCCAGCAGATCCCTAGGGTCACCCACTCAGGACGAGCAGTACTTC.

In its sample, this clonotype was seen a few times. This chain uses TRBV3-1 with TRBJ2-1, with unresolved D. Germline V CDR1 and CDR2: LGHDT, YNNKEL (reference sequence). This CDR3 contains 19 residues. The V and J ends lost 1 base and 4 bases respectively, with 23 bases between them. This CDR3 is CASSQVRATPKSSYNEQFF. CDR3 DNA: TGTGCCAGCAGCCAAGTAAGGGCTACCCCAAAATCGAGTTACAATGAGCAGTTCTTC.

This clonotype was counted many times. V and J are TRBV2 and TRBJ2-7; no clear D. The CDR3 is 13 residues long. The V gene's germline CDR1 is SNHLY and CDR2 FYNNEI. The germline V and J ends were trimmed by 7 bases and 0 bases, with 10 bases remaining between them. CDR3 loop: CASNLHPSYEQYF. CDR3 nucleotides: TGTGCCAGCAATTTACACCCCTCCTACGAGCAGTACTTC.

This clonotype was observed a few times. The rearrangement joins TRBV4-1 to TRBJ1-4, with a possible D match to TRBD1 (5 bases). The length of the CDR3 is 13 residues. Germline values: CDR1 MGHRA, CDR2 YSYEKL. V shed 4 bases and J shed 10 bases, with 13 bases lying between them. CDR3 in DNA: TGCGCCAGCAGCCCGCTGGGGGGTCGAAAACTGTTTTTT. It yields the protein CASSPLGGRKLFF.

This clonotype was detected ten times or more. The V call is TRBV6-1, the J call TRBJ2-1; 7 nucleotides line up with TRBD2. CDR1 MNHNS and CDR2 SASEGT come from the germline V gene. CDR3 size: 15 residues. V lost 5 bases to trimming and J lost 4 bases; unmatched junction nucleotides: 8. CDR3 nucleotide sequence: TGTGCCAGCAGTCCTTGGGCGGGAGTTTACAATGAGCAGTTCTTC. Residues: CASSPWAGVYNEQFF.

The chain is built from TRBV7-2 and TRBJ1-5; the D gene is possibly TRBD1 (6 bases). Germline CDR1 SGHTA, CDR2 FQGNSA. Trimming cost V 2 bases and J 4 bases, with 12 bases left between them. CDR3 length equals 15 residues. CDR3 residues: CASSLNLGGNQPQHF. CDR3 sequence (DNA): TGTGCCAGCAGCTTAAATCTAGGGGGAAATCAGCCCCAGCATTTT. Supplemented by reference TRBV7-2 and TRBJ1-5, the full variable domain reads GAGVSQSPSNKVTEKGKDVELRCDPISGHTALYWYRQSLGQGLEFLIYFQGNSAPDKSGLPSDRFSAERTGGSVSTLTIQRTQQEDSAVYLCASSLNLGGNQPQHFGDGTRLSIL.

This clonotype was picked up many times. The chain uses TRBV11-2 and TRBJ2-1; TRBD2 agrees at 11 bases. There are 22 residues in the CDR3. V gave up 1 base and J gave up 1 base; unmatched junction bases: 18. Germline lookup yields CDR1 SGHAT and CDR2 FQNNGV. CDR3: CASSLGIAGGPRSLRSYNEQFF. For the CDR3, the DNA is TGTGCCAGCAGCTTAGGAATAGCGGGAGGGCCCAGAAGCCTTCGGTCCTACAATGAGCAGTTCTTC.

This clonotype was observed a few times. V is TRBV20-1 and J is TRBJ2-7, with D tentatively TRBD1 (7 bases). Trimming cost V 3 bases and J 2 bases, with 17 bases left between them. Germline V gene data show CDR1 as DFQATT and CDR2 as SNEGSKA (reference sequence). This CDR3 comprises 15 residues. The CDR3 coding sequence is TGCAGTGCTAGTCAGGGGGACTGGTATACCTACGAGCAGTACTTC. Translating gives CSASQGDWYTYEQYF.

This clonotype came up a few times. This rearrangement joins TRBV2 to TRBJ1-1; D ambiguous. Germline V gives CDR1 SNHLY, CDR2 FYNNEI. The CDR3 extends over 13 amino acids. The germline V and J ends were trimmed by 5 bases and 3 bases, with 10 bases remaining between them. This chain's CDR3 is CASSTTRDTEAFF. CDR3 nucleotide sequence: TGTGCCAGCAGTACTACGAGAGACACTGAAGCTTTCTTT.

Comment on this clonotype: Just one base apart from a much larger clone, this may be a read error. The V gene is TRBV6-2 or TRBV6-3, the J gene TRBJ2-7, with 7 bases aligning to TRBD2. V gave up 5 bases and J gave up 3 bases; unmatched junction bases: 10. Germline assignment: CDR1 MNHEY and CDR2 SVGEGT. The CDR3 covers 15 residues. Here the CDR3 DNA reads TGTGCCAGCAGTACCGACCTAGCGGAATTCTACGAGCAGTACTTC. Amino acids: CASSTDLAEFYEQYF.

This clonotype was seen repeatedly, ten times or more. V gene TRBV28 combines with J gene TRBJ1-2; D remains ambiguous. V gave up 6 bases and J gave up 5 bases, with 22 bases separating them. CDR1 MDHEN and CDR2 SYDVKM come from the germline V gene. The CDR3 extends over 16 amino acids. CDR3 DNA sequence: TGTGCCAGCAGGTTTCATGGCATAACAAGGGAGTATGGCTACACCTTC. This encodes CASRFHGITREYGYTF.

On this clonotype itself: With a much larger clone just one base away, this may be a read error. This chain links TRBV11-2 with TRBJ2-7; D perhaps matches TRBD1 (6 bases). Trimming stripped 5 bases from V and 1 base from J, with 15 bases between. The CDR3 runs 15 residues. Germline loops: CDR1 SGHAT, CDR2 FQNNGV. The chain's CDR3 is CASSQVTGLSYEQYF. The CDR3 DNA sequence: TGTGCCAGCAGCCAGGTGACAGGCCTATCCTACGAGCAGTACTTC.

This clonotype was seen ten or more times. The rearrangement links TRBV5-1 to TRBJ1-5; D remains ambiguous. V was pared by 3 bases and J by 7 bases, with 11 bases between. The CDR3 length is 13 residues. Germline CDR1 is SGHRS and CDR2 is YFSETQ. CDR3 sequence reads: CASSSGVGQPQHF. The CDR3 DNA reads TGCGCCAGCAGCTCCGGGGTAGGACAGCCCCAGCATTTT.

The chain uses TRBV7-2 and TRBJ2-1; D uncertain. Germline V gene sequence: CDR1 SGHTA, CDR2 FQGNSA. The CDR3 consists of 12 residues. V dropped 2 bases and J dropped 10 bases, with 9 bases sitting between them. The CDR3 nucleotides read TGTGCCAGCAGCTTAATCACCTACGAGCAGTTCTTC. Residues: CASSLITYEQFF.

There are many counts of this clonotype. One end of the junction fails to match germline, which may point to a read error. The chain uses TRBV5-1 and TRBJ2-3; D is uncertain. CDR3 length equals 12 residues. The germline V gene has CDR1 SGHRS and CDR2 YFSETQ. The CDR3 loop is CASSFGEDTQYF. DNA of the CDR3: TGTGCCAGCAGTTTTGGAGAAGATACGCAGTATTTT.

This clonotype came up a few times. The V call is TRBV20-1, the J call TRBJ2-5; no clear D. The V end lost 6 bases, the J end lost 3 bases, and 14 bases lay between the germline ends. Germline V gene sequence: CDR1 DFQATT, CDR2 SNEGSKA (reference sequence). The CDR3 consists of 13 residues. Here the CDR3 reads CSAIPWGKETQYF. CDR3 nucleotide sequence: TGCAGTGCCATCCCGTGGGGAAAAGAGACCCAGTACTTC.

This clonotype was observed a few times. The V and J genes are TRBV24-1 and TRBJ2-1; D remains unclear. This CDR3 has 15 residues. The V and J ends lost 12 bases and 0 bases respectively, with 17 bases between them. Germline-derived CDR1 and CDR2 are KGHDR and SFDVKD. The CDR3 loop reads CAHWWRPSSYNEQFF. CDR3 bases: TGTGCCCACTGGTGGCGCCCGAGCTCCTACAATGAGCAGTTCTTC.

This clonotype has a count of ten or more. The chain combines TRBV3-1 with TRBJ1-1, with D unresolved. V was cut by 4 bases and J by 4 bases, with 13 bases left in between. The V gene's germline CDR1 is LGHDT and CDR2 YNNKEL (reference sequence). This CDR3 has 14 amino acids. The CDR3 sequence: CASSPSNFRTEAFF. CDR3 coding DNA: TGTGCCAGCAGCCCCTCGAATTTCCGCACTGAAGCTTTCTTT. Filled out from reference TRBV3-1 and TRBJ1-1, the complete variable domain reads DTAVSQTPKYLVTQMGNDKSIKCEQNLGHDTMYWYKQDSKKFLKIMFSYNNKELIINETVPNRFSPKSPDKAHLNLHINSLELGDSAVYFCASSPSNFRTEAFFGQGTRLTVV.

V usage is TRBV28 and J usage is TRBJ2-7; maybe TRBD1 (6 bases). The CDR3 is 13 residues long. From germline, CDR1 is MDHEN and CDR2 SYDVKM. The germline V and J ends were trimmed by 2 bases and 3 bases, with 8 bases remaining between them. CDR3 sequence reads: CASSLKQGYEQYF. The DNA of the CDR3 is TGTGCCAGCAGTTTAAAACAGGGCTACGAGCAGTACTTC.

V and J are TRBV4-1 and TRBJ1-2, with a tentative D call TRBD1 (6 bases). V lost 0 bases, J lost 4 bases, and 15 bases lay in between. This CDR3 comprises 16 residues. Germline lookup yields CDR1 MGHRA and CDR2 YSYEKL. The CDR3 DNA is TGCGCCAGCAGCCAAGATCAAGGGGGTGGGGCCTATGGCTACACCTTC. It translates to CASSQDQGGGAYGYTF.

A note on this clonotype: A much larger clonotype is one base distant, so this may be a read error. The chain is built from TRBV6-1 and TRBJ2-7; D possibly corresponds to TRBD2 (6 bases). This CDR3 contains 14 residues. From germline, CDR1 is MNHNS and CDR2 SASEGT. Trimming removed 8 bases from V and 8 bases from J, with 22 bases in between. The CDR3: CASDVGGGYYKQYF. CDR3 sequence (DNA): TGTGCCAGCGACGTGGGGGGAGGATATTACAAGCAGTACTTC.

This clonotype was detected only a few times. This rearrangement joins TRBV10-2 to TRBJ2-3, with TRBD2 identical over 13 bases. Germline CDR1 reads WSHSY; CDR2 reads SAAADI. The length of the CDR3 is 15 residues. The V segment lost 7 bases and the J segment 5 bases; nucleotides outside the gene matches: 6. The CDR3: CASNGLAGVIDTQYF. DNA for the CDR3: TGCGCCAGCAACGGACTAGCGGGAGTGATAGATACGCAGTATTTT.

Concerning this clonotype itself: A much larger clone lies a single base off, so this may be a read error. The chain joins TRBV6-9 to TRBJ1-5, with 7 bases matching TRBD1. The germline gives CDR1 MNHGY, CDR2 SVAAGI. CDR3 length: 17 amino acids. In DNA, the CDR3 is TGTGCCGGCAGTTCCGGGACAGCGTACGGAGGCAATCAGCCCCAGCATTTT. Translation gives CAGSSGTAYGGNQPQHF.

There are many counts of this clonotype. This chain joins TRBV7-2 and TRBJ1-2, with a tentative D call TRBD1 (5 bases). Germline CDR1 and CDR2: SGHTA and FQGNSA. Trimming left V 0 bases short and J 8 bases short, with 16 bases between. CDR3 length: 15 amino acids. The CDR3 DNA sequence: TGTGCCAGCAGCTTAGCTTTCCGGGACCTAGAAGGCTACACCTTC. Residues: CASSLAFRDLEGYTF.

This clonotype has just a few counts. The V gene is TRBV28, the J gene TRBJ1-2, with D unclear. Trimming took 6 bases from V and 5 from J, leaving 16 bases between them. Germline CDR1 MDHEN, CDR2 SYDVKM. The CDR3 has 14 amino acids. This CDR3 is CASSPVSHAYGYTF. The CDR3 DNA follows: TGTGCCAGCAGCCCAGTGTCCCACGCTTATGGCTACACCTTC.

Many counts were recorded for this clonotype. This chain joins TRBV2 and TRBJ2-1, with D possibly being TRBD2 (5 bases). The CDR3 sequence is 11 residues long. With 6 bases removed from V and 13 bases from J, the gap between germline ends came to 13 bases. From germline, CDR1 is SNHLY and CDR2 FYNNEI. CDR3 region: CASSLVRGQFF. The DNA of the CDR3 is TGTGCCAGCAGCCTTGTCCGGGGTCAGTTCTTC.

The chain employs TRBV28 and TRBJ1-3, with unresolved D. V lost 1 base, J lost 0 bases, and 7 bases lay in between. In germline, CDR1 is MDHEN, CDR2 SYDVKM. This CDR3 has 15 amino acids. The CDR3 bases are TGTGCCAGCAGTTTATTGTCGGTCTCTGGAAACACCATATATTTT. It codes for CASSLLSVSGNTIYF. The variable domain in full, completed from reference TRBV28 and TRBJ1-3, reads DVKVTQSSRYLVKRTGEKVFLECVQDMDHENMFWYRQDPGLGLRLIYFSYDVKMKEKGDIPEGYSVSREKKERFSLILESASTNQTSMYLCASSLLSVSGNTIYFGEGSWLTVV.

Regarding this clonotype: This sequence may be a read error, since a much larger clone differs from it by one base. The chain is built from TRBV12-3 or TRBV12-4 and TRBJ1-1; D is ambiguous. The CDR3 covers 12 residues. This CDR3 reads CASSATWTEVFF. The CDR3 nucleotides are TGTGCCAGCAGCGCAACGTGGACTGAAGTTTTCTTT.

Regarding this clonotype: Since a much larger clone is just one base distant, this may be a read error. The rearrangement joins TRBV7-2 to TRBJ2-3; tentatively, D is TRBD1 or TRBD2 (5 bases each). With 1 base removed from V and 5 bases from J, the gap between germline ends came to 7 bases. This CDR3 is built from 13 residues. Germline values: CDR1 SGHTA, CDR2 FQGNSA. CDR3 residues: CASSLGGLDTQYF. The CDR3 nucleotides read TGTGCCAGCAGCTTAGGGGGGTTAGATACGCAGTATTTT. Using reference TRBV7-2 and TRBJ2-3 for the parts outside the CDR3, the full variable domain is GAGVSQSPSNKVTEKGKDVELRCDPISGHTALYWYRQSLGQGLEFLIYFQGNSAPDKSGLPSDRFSAERTGGSVSTLTIQRTQQEDSAVYLCASSLGGLDTQYFGPGTRLTVL.

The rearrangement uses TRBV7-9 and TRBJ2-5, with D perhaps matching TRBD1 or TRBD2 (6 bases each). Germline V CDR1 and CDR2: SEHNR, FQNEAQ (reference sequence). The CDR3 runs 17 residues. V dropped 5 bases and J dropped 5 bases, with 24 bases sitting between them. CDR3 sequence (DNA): TGTGCCAGCAGCCGAAGGGGGTCTCGACTAGTAACGGAGACCCAGTACTTC. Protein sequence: CASSRRGSRLVTETQYF.

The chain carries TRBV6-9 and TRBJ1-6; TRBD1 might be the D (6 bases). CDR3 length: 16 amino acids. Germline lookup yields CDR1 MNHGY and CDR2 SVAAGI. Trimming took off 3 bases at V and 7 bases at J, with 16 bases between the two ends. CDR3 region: CASSYSGGRKNSPLHF. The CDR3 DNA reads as TGTGCCAGCAGTTACTCCGGGGGGCGGAAGAATTCACCCCTCCACTTT.